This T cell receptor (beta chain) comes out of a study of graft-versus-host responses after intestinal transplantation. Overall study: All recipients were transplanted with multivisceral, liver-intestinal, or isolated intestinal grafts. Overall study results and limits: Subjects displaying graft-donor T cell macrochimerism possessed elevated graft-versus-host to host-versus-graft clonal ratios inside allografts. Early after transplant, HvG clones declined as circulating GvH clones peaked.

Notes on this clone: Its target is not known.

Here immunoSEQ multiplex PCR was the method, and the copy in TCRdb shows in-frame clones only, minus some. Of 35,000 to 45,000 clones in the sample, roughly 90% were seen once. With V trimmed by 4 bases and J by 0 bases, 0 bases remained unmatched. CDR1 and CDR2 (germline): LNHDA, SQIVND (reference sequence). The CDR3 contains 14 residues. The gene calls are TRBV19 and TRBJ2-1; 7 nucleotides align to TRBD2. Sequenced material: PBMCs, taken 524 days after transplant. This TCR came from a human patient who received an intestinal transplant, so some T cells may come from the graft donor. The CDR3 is CASSSGSSYNEQFF. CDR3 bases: TGTGCCAGTAGTAGCGGGAGCTCCTACAATGAGCAGTTCTTC.